A single sample gave rise to the 10 T cell receptor beta chains below, sequenced in a study of PD-L1 blockade in urothelial cancer. The repertoire was sequenced with immunoSEQ multiplex PCR; TCRdb's copy has only in-frame clones and lacks some. The sample lists fewer than 80,000 clones; under 90% were seen once. Time point in this sample: pretreatment peripheral blood. This material consisted of PBMCs, taken around atezolizumab (anti-PD-L1) treatment. The source is a man between 65 and 85 years old with urothelial cancer.

This chain joins TRBV5-1 and TRBJ2-1; possibly TRBD2 for D (5 bases). The germline CDR1 and CDR2 sequences are SGHRS and YFSETQ. The CDR3 is 16 residues long. The ends were cut back, 1 base at V and 4 bases at J, with 15 bases in the middle. The CDR3 sequence: CASSLTASQPYNEQFF. DNA for the CDR3: TGCGCCAGCAGCTTGACGGCTAGCCAACCTTACAATGAGCAGTTCTTC.

This rearrangement joins TRBV7-9 to TRBJ2-7; 10 positions match TRBD2. This CDR3 is 14 amino acids long. Unmatched junction bases numbered 4, after V lost 5 bases and J lost 3 bases. The germline CDR1 and CDR2 sequences are SEHNR and FQNEAQ (reference sequence). The CDR3 loop reads CASSPTSGYYEQYF. DNA of the CDR3: TGTGCCAGCAGCCCGACTAGCGGGTACTACGAGCAGTACTTC.

This clone turned up a few times. The DNA is omitted, as the CDR3 cannot be located on it reliably, and the CDR3 follows TCRdb's listing. CDR3 sequence reads: CASSFGQGAIYEQYF. This chain links TRBV7-2 with TRBJ2-7; the D call in the table, TRBD1, was not verified against the DNA. The CDR3 extends over 15 residues, inclusive of both ends. Germline V gene data show CDR1 as SGHTA and CDR2 as FQGNSA.

This clone was counted a single time. The gene calls are TRBV28 and TRBJ1-4, with D possibly TRBD1 on 6 matching bases. CDR3 length equals 15 residues. CDR1 is MDHEN, CDR2 SYDVKM, per germline. V was pared by 6 bases and J by 4 bases, with 15 bases between. The CDR3 DNA reads as TGTGCCAGCAGAAAACAGGGCTCGGGTAATGAAAAACTGTTTTTT. Translating gives CASRKQGSGNEKLFF.

The V and J genes are TRBV6-5 and TRBJ1-2, with a possible D match to TRBD1 (5 bases). V lost 2 bases to trimming and J lost 6 bases, with 7 bases between them. The CDR3 covers 12 residues. Germline V gene sequence: CDR1 MNHEY, CDR2 SVGAGI. The CDR3 protein is CASSYARDGYTF. The CDR3, as DNA: TGTGCCAGCAGTTACGCCAGGGATGGCTACACCTTC.

The V gene is TRBV7-2, the J gene TRBJ1-2; perhaps TRBD1 as D (6 bases). The ends were cut back, 4 bases at V and 5 bases at J, with 14 bases in the middle. This CDR3 spans 14 amino acids. The germline V gene encodes CDR1 SGHTA and CDR2 FQGNSA. CDR3 nucleotide sequence: TGTGCCAGCAGCTCCGACAGGAATTCTTATGGCTACACCTTC. This translates into CASSSDRNSYGYTF.

This clone was counted only a few times. This rearrangement joins TRBV5-1 to TRBJ2-5; the match to TRBD1 covers 7 bases. The V gene end was trimmed by 4 bases and the J gene end by 5 bases; junction bases not matched to a gene: 8. The CDR3 has 14 residues. Germline V gene lookup returns CDR1 SGHRS and CDR2 YFSETQ. The CDR3 loop is CASSQPTGLETQYF. In nucleotides, the CDR3 is TGCGCCAGCAGCCAACCGACAGGGTTGGAGACCCAGTACTTC.

The rearrangement uses TRBV7-2 and TRBJ1-2; a possible D gene is TRBD1 (6 bases). The CDR3 has 13 residues. Deletions cut 5 bases from V and 2 bases from J, with 9 bases between. Germline CDR1 reads SGHTA; CDR2 reads FQGNSA. The CDR3 here is CASSNDRNYGYTF. The CDR3 DNA follows: TGTGCCAGCAGCAACGACAGGAACTATGGCTACACCTTC.

The V gene is TRBV6-1, the J gene TRBJ2-2; D is ambiguous. Germline V gives CDR1 MNHNS, CDR2 SASEGT. Trimming left V 7 bases short and J 1 base short, with 7 bases between. CDR3 length equals 13 residues. In nucleotides, the CDR3 is TGTGCCAGCATGCGGAAGAACACCGGGGAGCTGTTTTTT. It translates to CASMRKNTGELFF.

This rearrangement joins TRBV18 to TRBJ1-2; 7 positions agree with TRBD1. This CDR3 is 13 amino acids long. Germline CDR1 is KGHSH and CDR2 is LQKENI. V shed 4 bases, J shed 8 bases, and the junction held 7 bases outside the gene matches. The CDR3, as DNA: TGTGCCAGCTCACAAGACAGGGCGGAAGGCTACACCTTC. This gives the protein CASSQDRAEGYTF.